This TCR beta chain was retrieved from a study of T-cell reconstitution after alpha-beta-depleted transplantation in children. The CDR3 loop spans 18 amino acids. The junction had 13 bases not matched to a gene; V was cut back by 5 bases and J by 4 bases. CDR1 and CDR2 (germline): SGHVS, FQNEAQ. Using unique molecular identifiers, the investigators prepared the TCRbeta library. TCRdb reprocessed the PCR reads via MiXCR and lists one record per CDR3 protein. The sample has over 550,000 distinct CDR3 sequences; over 9.5% are singletons. The sample was PBMCs from the stem cell graft donor, taken from the stem cell graft. The J gene is TRBJ2-5, the V gene TRBV7-8; 13 nucleotides match TRBD2. The TCR originated in a human donor who donated a stem cell graft to a child with acute myeloid leukemia. The CDR3 spells CASSRDKRTSGGAETQYF. CDR3 sequence (DNA): TGTGCCAGCAGCAGGGATAAAAGGACTAGCGGGGGTGCAGAGACCCAGTACTTC.